A selection of T cell receptor beta chains follows, all from one sample in a study of T cells after yellow fever vaccination. In TCRdb, the 5' RACE reads were re-called with MiXCR into one record per CDR3 protein. Of some 200,000 distinct CDR3 sequences in the sample, 3% to 3.5% were seen once. This specimen was CD4+ T cells sorted from PBMCs, taken 10 days after the yellow fever booster vaccination. The receptors were gathered from a young man who received the YFV17D yellow fever vaccine. Each CDR3 is given with its conserved first and last residue. A D gene is named only where the DNA matches it firmly.

v_call d_call cdr3_aa
TRBV27 . CASIDTGNTEAFF
TRBV24-1 TRBD2 CATSGAGVDSSYNEQFF
TRBV3-1 TRBD1 CASSTQGAGEQYF
TRBV12-5 . CASGLSGAGGANVLTF
TRBV7-8 TRBD1 CASSSEDRGGNTIYF
TRBV19 . CASSPEGWGFNSPLHF
TRBV7-2 . CASSLVPPSGISGNTIYF
TRBV18 . CASSPPMGGGETQYF
TRBV7-2 TRBD2 CASSPPGRARETQYF
TRBV7-9 TRBD1 CASSPGTGFEGEKLFF
TRBV9 . CALTRTNQPQHF
TRBV7-9 . CASSFRAIKDTQYF
TRBV15 . CATSRDLSTEAFF
TRBV6-1 TRBD1 CASSDRDRDTDTQYF
TRBV1 . CTSARAWREHQHF
TRBV29-1 . CSVAGTIMGETQYF
TRBV7-8 . CASSFPGLLEDTQYF
TRBV6-2/TRBV6-3 TRBD2 CASPRTSGGPDTQYF
TRBV5-6 . CASSLFSGGYTF
TRBV27 . CASSPRSPPGLYNSPLHF
TRBV5-1 TRBD1 CASSTRQGGGGYTF
TRBV12-5 . CASGSSTDTQYF
TRBV7-9 . CASSLGRRATNEKLFF
TRBV18 . CASSPETGNSPLHF
TRBV4-2 . CASSTRDGENIQYF
TRBV5-1 TRBD1 CASSLVDRAHPQHF